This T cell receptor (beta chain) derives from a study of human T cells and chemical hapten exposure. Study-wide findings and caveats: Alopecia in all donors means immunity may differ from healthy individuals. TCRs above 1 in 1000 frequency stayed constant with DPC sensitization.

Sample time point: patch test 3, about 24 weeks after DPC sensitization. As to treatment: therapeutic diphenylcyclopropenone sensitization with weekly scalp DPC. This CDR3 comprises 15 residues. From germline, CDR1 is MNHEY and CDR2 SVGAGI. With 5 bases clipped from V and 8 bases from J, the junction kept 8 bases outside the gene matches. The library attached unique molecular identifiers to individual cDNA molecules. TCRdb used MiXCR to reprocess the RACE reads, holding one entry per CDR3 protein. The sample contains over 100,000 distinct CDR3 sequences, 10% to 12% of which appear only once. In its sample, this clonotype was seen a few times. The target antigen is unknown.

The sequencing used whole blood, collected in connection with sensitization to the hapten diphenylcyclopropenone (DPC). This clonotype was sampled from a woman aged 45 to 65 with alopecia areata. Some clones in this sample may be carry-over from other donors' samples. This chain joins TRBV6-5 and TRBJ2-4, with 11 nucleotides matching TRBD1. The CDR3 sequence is CASSTGTGGTDIQYF. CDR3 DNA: TGTGCCAGCAGTACCGGGACAGGGGGTACAGACATTCAGTACTTC.